This T cell receptor (beta chain) appears in the sequencing data of a study of blood T cell repertoires in COVID-19. In the study overall: Acute and convalescent COVID-19 specimens originated in the United States, Italy and Spain. From T cells, B-cell-depleted T cells, or PBMCs came the material, which was cDNA or gDNA.

Followed over time, Seattle patients had been enrolled while infection was active. In the original workflow: Reference gene primer amplification gave nucleated cell count estimates. Some clones are missing from TCRdb's copy, which holds only in-frame ones; the method was immunoSEQ multiplex PCR. The V and J calls and clone size are taken from that table; D and trimming were inferred from the DNA. The sample has roughly 350,000 clones, around nine tenths seen once. The CDR3 is 12 residues long. CDR1 and CDR2 (germline): SGHTA, FQGNSA. Trimming shortened V by 2 bases and J by 9 bases, and 10 bases separated the two germline ends.

This receptor was identified in a woman aged 65 to 85 with COVID-19, enrolled during active disease. The V call is TRBV7-2, the J call TRBJ1-2, with a possible D match to TRBD1 (6 bases). Sequenced material: peripheral blood. The CDR3 here is CASSLMGDSYTF. The CDR3 coding sequence is TGTGCCAGCAGCTTAATGGGGGACAGCTACACCTTC.